The 7 T cell receptor gamma chains reported below all come from one sample, sequenced in a study of intestinal T cells in coeliac disease. The TRG library came from about 0.2 ug of biopsy DNA amplified with LymphoTrack primers. TCRdb used CATT to re-call clones from the multiplex PCR reads. The sample yields around 680 gamma-chain clones, approximately 53% seen once. Each case's genomic DNA was extracted from ten roughly 5.4-µm formalin-fixed paraffin-embedded scrolls. The sequencing input was a duodenal biopsy. These receptors all stem from a human donor who served as a control with a normal duodenal biopsy, not a healthy volunteer.

The CDR3 DNA reads as TGTGCCACCTGGGATAGGCGTTCCTATAAGAAACTCTTT. Its translation: CATWDRRSYKKLF. V usage is TRGV8 and J usage is TRGJ1 or TRGJ2. Germline trimming cut 0 bases from V and 7 bases from J; bases unmatched to any gene: 6. The CDR3 has 13 amino acids. Germline V CDR1 and CDR2: VENAVY, YDSYNSRV.

The CDR3 protein is CASKLIIKKLF. The DNA for the CDR3 is TGTGCCTCTAAACTTATTATAAAGAAACTCTTT. J is TRGJ1 or TRGJ2 and V is TRGV8. With 12 bases clipped from V and 10 bases from J, the junction kept 15 bases outside the gene matches. The CDR3 is 11 residues long. Germline-derived CDR1 and CDR2 are VENAVY and YDSYNSRV.

The table lists this clone with a few counts. The chain recombines TRGV3 with TRGJ1 or TRGJ2. Looked up from germline, CDR1 is VTNTFY and CDR2 is YDVSTARD (reference sequence). The CDR3 totals 13 residues. The V segment lost 6 bases and the J segment 4 bases; nucleotides outside the gene matches: 9. In nucleotides, the CDR3 is TGTGCCACCTGGCCGGGGGCGTATTATAAGAAACTCTTT. Its translation is CATWPGAYYKKLF.

This clone was counted between two and nine times. A much larger clone sits a single nucleotide away, making a read error possible. The chain is built from TRGV4 and TRGJ1 or TRGJ2. The CDR3 consists of 11 residues. Germline V lookup: CDR1 EGSTGY, CDR2 YDSYTSSV. The CDR3 sequence: CATWRHYKKLF. The CDR3 DNA follows: TGTGCCACCTGGCGCCATTATAAGAAACTCTTC.

This clone was observed a handful of times. This chain links TRGV10 with TRGJP1. TRGV10 is labeled an ORF, and its function is uncertain. CDR3 size: 18 residues. The V gene end was trimmed by 8 bases and the J gene end by 2 bases; junction bases not matched to a gene: 18. Here the CDR3 reads CAAWDYTLLRTTGWFKIF. CDR3 in DNA: TGTGCTGCGTGGGATTATACCCTCCTGAGAACCACTGGTTGGTTCAAGATATTT.

For this clone: The TCRdb protein, from a much larger clone, departs from this DNA's translation at residue 5, likely by read error; the protein shown derives from the DNA. V and J are TRGV10 and TRGJ1 or TRGJ2. TRGV10 is flagged as an ORF with uncertain function. The CDR3 loop spans 13 amino acids. Trimming at V came to 8 bases and at J to 3 bases, leaving 8 bases not matched to a gene. CDR3 nucleotide sequence: TGTGCTGCGTGGGCTCACATTTATTATAAGAAACTCTTT. This codes for CAAWAHIYYKKLF.

The CDR3 coding sequence is TGTGCCTTGTGGGGAGGTGGTTATTATAAGAAACTCTTT. As protein: CALWGGGYYKKLF. This chain uses TRGV9 with TRGJ1 or TRGJ2. Germline lookup yields CDR1 GITISATS and CDR2 ISYDGTV (reference sequence). Trimming cost V 5 bases and J 3 bases; bases outside gene matches: 7. The CDR3 loop spans 13 amino acids.